This entry concerns a single TCR beta chain. Its antigen is not known. Germline CDR1 and CDR2: KGHSH and LQKENI. V was pared by 2 bases and J by 4 bases, with 12 bases between. The CDR3 runs to 15 residues. These data are taken from a study of T cell responses to AZD1222 COVID-19 vaccine. The study, taken as a whole, reports: Clonal diversity may have been underestimated, and the donors were mostly white British, with more females than males. Rises in breadth and depth of Spike-specific TCRs came after two AZD1222 doses.

This table comes from immunoSEQ multiplex PCR, and its TCRdb copy is limited to in-frame clones, with some not included. The sample carries approximately 160,000 clones, approximately 93% recorded once. The sequence came from an adult in good health. V and J are TRBV18 and TRBJ2-1; TRBD1 is a possible D gene (8 bases). The source material was peripheral blood, sampled on day 0 of AZD1222 vaccination. The CDR3 DNA is TGTGCCAGCTCACCATACAGGGGGGGTTACAATGAGCAGTTCTTC. Protein sequence: CASSPYRGGYNEQFF.